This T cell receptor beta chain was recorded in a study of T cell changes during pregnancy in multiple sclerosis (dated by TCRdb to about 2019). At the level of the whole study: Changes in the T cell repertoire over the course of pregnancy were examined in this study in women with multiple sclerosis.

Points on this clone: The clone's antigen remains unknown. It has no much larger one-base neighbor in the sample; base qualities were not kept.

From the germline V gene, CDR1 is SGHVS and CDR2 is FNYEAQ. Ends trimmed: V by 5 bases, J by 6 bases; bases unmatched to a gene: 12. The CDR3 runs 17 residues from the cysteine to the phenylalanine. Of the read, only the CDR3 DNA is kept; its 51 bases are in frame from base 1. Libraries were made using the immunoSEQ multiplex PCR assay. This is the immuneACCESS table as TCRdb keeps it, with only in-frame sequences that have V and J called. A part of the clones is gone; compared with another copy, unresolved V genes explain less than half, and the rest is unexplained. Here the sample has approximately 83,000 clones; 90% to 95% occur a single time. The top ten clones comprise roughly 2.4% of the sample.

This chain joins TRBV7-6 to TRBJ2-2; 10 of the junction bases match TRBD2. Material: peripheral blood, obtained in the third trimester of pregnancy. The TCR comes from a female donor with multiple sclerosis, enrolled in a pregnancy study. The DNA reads TGTGCCAGCAGCCCACAACCTAGCGGGAGAAACCCCGGGGAGCTGTTTTTT. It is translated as CASSPQPSGRNPGELFF. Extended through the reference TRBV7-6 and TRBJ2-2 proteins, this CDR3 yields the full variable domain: GAGVSQSPRYKVTKRGQDVALRCDPISGHVSLYWYRQALGQGPEFLTYFNYEAQQDKSGLPNDRFSAERPEGSISTLTIQRTEQRDSAMYRCASSPQPSGRNPGELFFGEGSRLTVL.